The TCR beta chain under discussion was sequenced for a study of STAT3 mutations in large granular lymphocyte leukemia. General observations from the study: Some patients had persisting codominant clonotypes that could mask small clones. In T-cell large granular lymphocyte leukemia, about half of patients showed multiple immunodominant subclonotypes.

Clones were sequenced by immunoSEQ multiplex PCR, and TCRdb holds only the in-frame ones, with some missing. Here the sample spans 2,000 to 2,500 clones, 22% being singletons. Germline V gives CDR1 LNHNV, CDR2 YYDKDF (reference sequence). The CDR3 has 12 residues. Trimming shortened V by 3 bases and J by 8 bases, and 9 bases separated the two germline ends. On this clone itself: Its antigen is still unknown.

This receptor was obtained from a man aged 55 to 70 with T-cell large granular lymphocyte leukemia. Some clones in this sample may be carry-over from other donors' samples. The chain carries TRBV15 and TRBJ2-3; D might be TRBD2 (5 bases). The sequenced sample was peripheral blood mononuclear cells. DNA for the CDR3: TGTGCCACCAGCAGCGGCGGGTTTACGCAGTATTTT. Encoded protein: CATSSGGFTQYF.